This T cell receptor (beta chain) comes out of a study of T cells in tumors after PD-1 blockade (dated 2019 in TCRdb). With respect to the entire study: Patients were excluded if they had prior checkpoint blockade, use of systemic immunosuppressants, or recent radiotherapy or other anti-cancer therapy within 4 weeks. Treatment consisted of either cemiplimab 350 mg every 2 weeks or pembrolizumab 200 mg every 3 weeks. Ongoing daily vismodegib 150 mg was also given to a subset of patients during anti-PD-1 treatment. Peripheral blood samples averaged about 110,000 TCR templates (range roughly 21,000-280,000) and 35,000 to 40,000 unique clonotypes. Using site-matched tumors from BCC or SCC patients sampled before and after anti-PD-1 therapy, the study carried out paired single-cell RNA and TCR sequencing. To compare blood and tumor clonotypes, bulk TCR sequencing was performed on some 10 peripheral blood samples from 5 patients. Clinical response was assessed using RECIST version 1.1. The study at large found these results: Around 41% of tumor TCR clonotypes were found in blood, and some novel exhausted tumor clones appeared in pre-treatment blood, suggesting peripheral recruitment. The source of novel T cell clones was not identified and could include lymphoid organs or rare unexpanded clones within the tumor or its periphery.

Deep TCRbeta sequencing was performed with the immunoSEQ platform. Per the source publication's procedure: Only productive rearrangements were exported from the immunoSEQ Analyzer for downstream analysis. T cell phenotypes were assigned to bulk TCRbeta clonotypes by matching the clonotypes to single-cell RNA+TCR-seq clones that had the same TCRbeta sequence. Using bulk TCR sequencing data, clone enrichment in tumor was calculated by dividing a clone's tumor frequency by the same clone's PBMC frequency. GLIPH was used to group TCRs into specificity groups, clusters of distinct TCRs likely recognizing common antigens via shared CDR3 motifs. Sourced from immuneACCESS, this table was stored by TCRdb with only in-frame sequences that have V and J called. A share of the clones is absent; for the studies checked, an unresolved V gene accounts for under half, and the remainder has no known explanation. Clone size and V and J calls were adopted from that table, with D and trimming inferred from the DNA. The sample yields 20,000 to 25,000 clones; more than 70% were counted once. The leading ten clones occupy about 27% of the sample.

The V end gives up 8 bases and the J end 0 bases, leaving 4 bases in the junction not matched to a gene. The germline V gene specifies SNHLY as CDR1 and FYNNEI as CDR2. Its CDR3 holds 13 amino acids, cysteine through phenylalanine. The DNA shown is the 39-base CDR3, in frame from base 1. Sample time point, as interpreted from the label and publication: before anti-PD-1 therapy. For bulk TCRbeta sequencing, genomic DNA was extracted from tumor biopsies or peripheral blood, and input amounts ranged from roughly 600 ng to 6,500 ng. Every patient was a poor candidate for surgical resection and had histologically proven advanced or metastatic basal or squamous cell carcinoma. Of the 10 or so patients in the basal cell carcinoma cohort, about 8 underwent bulk tumor TCR sequencing. With respect to this clone: What antigen it recognizes has not been identified. No per-base quality is available; no much larger clone lies one base away.

This receptor chain uses TRBV2 and TRBJ2-7; 7 middle bases align to TRBD1. Source: PBMCs, taken before anti-PD-1 treatment. This clonotype originated in a human donor with basal cell carcinoma. The DNA is as follows: TGTGCCAGCGGGGACAGAAGCTCCTACGAGCAGTACTTC. Translated, it gives CASGDRSSYEQYF.